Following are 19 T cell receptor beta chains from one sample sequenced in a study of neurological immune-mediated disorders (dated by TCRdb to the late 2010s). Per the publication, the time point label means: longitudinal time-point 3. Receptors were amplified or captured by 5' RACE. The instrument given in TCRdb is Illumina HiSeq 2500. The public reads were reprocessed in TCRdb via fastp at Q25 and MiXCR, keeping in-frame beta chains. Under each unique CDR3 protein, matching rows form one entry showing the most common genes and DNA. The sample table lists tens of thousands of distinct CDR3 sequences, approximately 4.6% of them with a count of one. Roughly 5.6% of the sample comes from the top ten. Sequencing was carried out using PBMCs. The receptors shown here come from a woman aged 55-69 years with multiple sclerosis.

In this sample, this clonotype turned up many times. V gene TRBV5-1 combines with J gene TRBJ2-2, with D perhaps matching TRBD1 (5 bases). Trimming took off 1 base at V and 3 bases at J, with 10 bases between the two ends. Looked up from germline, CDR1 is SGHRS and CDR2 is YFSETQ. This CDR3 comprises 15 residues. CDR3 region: CASSLRRADTGELFF. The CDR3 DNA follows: TGCGCCAGCAGCTTGCGCAGGGCGGACACCGGGGAGCTGTTTTTT. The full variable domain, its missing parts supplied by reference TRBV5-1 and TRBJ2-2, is KAGVTQTPRYLIKTRGQQVTLSCSPISGHRSVSWYQQTPGQGLQFLFEYFSETQRNKGNFPGRFSGRQFSNSRSEMNVSTLELGDSALYLCASSLRRADTGELFFGEGSRLTVL.

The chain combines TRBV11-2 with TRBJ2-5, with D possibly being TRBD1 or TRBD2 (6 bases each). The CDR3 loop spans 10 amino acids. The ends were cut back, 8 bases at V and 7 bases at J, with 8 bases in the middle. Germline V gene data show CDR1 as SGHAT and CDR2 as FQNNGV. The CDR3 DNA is TGTGCCAGCGGAGGGGGGACCCAGTACTTC. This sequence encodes CASGGGTQYF.

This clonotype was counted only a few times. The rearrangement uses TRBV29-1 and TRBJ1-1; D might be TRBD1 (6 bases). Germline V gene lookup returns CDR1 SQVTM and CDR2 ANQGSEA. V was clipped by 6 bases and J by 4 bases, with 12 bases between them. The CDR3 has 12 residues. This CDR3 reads CSVGAGSTEAFF. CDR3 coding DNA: TGCAGCGTGGGGGCAGGGAGCACTGAAGCTTTCTTT.

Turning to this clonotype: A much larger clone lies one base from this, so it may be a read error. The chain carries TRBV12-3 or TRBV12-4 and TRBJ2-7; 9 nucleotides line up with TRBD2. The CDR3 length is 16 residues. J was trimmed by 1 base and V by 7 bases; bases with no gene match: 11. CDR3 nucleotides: TGTGCCAGCAATCGAATACCGGGACTAGCTTCCTACGAGCAGTACTTC. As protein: CASNRIPGLASYEQYF.

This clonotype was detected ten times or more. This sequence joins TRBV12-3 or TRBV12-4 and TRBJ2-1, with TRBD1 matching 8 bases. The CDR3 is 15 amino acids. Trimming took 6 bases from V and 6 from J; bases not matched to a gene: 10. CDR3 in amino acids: CASSPAGTGLNEQFF. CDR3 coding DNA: TGTGCCAGCAGCCCGGCGGGGACAGGCCTCAATGAGCAGTTCTTC.

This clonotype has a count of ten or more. The CDR3 loop is CSARPLPGQGSYEQYF. The CDR3 region has the DNA TGCAGTGCTAGACCGCTACCGGGACAGGGATCCTACGAGCAGTACTTC. This chain joins TRBV20-1 and TRBJ2-7, with 9 bases that match TRBD1. This CDR3 region has 16 residues. Germline CDR1 reads DFQATT; CDR2 reads SNEGSKA (reference sequence). Unmatched junction bases numbered 9, after V lost 2 bases and J lost 1 base.

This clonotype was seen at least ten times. The chain's CDR3 is CASSSMDRGRRKTF. The CDR3 nucleotides are TGTGCCAGCAGTTCAATGGACAGGGGGCGCCGGAAAACCTTC. The rearrangement joins TRBV28 to TRBJ1-2; 11 bases agree with TRBD1. Germline trimming cut 4 bases from V and 14 bases from J; bases unmatched to any gene: 12. Germline-derived CDR1 and CDR2 are MDHEN and SYDVKM. The CDR3 runs to 14 residues.

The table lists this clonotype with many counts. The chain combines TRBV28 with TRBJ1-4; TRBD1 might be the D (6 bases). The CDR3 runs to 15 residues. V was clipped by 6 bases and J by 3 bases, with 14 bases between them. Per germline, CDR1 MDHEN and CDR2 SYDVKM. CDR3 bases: TGTGCCAGCAGAAAACCGGGGGCGGCTAATGAAAAACTGTTTTTT. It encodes CASRKPGAANEKLFF.

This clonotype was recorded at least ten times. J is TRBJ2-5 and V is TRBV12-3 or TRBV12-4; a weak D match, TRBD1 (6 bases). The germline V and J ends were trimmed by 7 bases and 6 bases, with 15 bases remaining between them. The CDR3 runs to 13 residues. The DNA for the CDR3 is TGTGCCAGCACCCCTACAGGGTTGAAGACCCAGTACTTC. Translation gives CASTPTGLKTQYF.

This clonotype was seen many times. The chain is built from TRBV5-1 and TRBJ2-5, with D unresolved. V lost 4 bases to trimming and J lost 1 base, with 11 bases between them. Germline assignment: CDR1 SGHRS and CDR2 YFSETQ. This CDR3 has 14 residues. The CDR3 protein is CASSQWRPQETQYF. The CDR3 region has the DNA TGCGCCAGCAGCCAGTGGCGGCCCCAAGAGACCCAGTACTTC.

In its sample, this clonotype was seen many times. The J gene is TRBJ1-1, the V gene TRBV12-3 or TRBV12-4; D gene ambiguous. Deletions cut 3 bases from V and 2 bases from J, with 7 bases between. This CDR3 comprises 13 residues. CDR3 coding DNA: TGTGCCAGCAGTTTCACAGATAACACTGAAGCTTTCTTT. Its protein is CASSFTDNTEAFF.

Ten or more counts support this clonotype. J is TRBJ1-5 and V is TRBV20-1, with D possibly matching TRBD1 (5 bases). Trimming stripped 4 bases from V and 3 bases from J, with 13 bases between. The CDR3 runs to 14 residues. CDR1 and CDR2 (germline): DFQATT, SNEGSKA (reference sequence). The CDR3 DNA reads TGCAGTGCTATCCTAGACAGCTTCAATCAGCCCCAGCATTTT. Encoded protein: CSAILDSFNQPQHF.

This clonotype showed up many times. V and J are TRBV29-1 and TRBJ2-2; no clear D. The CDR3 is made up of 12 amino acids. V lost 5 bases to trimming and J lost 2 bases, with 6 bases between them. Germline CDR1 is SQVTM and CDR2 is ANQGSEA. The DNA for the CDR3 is TGCAGCGTTAGCCCAAACACCGGGGAGCTGTTTTTT. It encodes CSVSPNTGELFF.

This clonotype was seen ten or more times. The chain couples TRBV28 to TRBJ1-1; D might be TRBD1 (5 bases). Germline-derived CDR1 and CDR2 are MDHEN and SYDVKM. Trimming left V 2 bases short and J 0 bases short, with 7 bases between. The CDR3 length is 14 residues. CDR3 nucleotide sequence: TGTGCCAGCAGTTTAGGGACCCTGAACACTGAAGCTTTCTTT. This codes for CASSLGTLNTEAFF.

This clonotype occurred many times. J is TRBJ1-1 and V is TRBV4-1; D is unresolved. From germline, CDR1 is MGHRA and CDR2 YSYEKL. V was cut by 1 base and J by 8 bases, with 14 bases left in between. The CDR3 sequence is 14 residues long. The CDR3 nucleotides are TGCGCCAGCAGCCAAGGCCCCCATCCGCCCGAAGCTTTCTTT. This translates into CASSQGPHPPEAFF.

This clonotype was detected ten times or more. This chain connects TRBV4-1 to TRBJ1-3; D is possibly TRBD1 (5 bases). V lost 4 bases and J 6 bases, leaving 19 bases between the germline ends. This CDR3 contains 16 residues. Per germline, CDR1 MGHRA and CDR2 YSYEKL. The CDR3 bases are TGCGCCAGCAGCCGAGAAGACAGAAGAAGAGAAAACACCATATATTTT. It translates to CASSREDRRRENTIYF.

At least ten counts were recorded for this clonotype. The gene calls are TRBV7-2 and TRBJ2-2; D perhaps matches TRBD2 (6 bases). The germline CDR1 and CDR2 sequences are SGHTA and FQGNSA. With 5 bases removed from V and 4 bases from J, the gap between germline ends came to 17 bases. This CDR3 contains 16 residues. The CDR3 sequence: CASSLMVGGSTGELFF. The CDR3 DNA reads TGTGCCAGCAGCCTCATGGTTGGGGGGAGCACCGGGGAGCTGTTTTTT.

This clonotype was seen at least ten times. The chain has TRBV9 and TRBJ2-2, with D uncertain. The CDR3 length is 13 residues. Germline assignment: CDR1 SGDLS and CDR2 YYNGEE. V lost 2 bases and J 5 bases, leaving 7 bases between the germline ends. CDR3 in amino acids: CASSVSQTGELFF. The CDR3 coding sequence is TGTGCCAGCAGCGTGTCCCAGACCGGGGAGCTGTTTTTT.

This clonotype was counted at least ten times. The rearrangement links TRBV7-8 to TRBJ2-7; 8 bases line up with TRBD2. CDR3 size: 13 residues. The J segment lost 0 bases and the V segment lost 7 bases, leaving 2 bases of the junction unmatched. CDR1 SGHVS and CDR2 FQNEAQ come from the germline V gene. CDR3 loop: CASKRGPSYEQYF. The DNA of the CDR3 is TGTGCCAGCAAGCGGGGGCCCTCCTACGAGCAGTACTTC. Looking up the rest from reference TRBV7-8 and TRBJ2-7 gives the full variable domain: GAGVSQSPRYKVAKRGQDVALRCDPISGHVSLFWYQQALGQGPEFLTYFQNEAQLDKSGLPSDRFFAERPEGSVSTLKIQRTQQEDSAVYLCASKRGPSYEQYFGPGTRLTVT.